This T cell receptor (beta chain) was obtained from a study of shared T cell receptors in the human thymus. Clones were sequenced by immunoSEQ multiplex PCR, and TCRdb holds only the in-frame ones, with some missing. The table includes hundreds of thousands of clones, about 90% detected once. CDR1 and CDR2 from the germline V gene are MDHEN and SYDVKM. The CDR3 has 14 residues. V was shortened by 6 bases and J by 1 base, with 13 bases between the two germline ends. The data also belong to a second study, concerning human thymus T cells. As reported in that work: Thymus pieces cut out during corrective heart surgery were the tissue that was used. Thymic and blood repertoires seemed to favor certain V and J genes. The related literature has documented a marked overlap of thymic repertoires among unrelated individuals.

The chain uses TRBV28 and TRBJ2-7; D is perhaps TRBD1 (6 bases). This receptor was obtained from a boy under three years old with a congenital heart defect. Sequences were obtained from thymocytes. CDR3 residues: CASRPRGSSYEQYF. CDR3 nucleotides: TGTGCCAGCAGGCCCAGGGGCAGTTCCTACGAGCAGTACTTC.